The 3 T cell receptor beta chains presented below share a single source sample, sequenced in a study of blood T cell repertoires in COVID-19. Produced via immunoSEQ multiplex PCR; TCRdb's table is partial and in-frame only. The sample has 200,000 to 300,000 clones, approximately 80% seen once. The specimen was peripheral blood. These receptor sequences come from a woman between 18 and 30 years old with acute or convalescent COVID-19.

The rearrangement links TRBV5-1 to TRBJ2-3, with 9 bases that match TRBD2. The CDR3 contains 16 residues. J gave up 0 bases and V 4 bases, and 6 bases lay outside the gene matches. Germline CDR1 SGHRS, CDR2 YFSETQ. Here the CDR3 DNA reads TGCGCCAGCAGCCGGGCTAGCGGGACTAGCACAGATACGCAGTATTTT. Protein product: CASSRASGTSTDTQYF.

This chain's CDR3 is CASSLSPTSTKETQYF. The CDR3 DNA is TGTGCCAGCAGCTTATCGCCGACTAGCACGAAAGAGACCCAGTACTTC. This sequence joins TRBV7-3 and TRBJ2-5, with 7 bases identical to TRBD2. In germline, CDR1 is SGHTA, CDR2 FQGTGA. V lost 2 bases and J lost 3; bases outside the gene matches: 9. This CDR3 contains 16 residues.

The J gene is TRBJ2-2, the V gene TRBV7-2; maybe TRBD1 (5 bases). Trimming removed 3 bases at V and 6 bases at J, with 8 bases between. This CDR3 contains 13 residues. The germline gives CDR1 SGHTA, CDR2 FQGNSA. CDR3 loop: CASSFMGPGELFF. DNA of the CDR3: TGTGCCAGCAGCTTTATGGGGCCCGGGGAGCTGTTTTTT.